This T cell receptor (beta chain) was obtained from a study of blood T cell repertoires in COVID-19. About the research overall: The analysed material was cDNA or gDNA that came from T cells, B-cell-depleted T cells, or PBMCs.

Original methodology: Amplification of reference gene primers provided the estimated nucleated cell counts. The method was immunoSEQ multiplex PCR; TCRdb's version includes in-frame clones alone and lacks a portion of them. That table gives V, J and clone size, and the DNA gave D and trimming. Of 140,000 to 150,000 clones in the sample, 70% to 90% were seen once. V shed 4 bases, J shed 4 bases, and the junction held 8 bases outside the gene matches. The length of the CDR3 is 15 residues. Germline V gene sequence: CDR1 SNHLY, CDR2 FYNNEI. The Seattle patients, enrolled during active infection, were followed longitudinally.

The sequence derives from a woman aged 55-69 years with COVID-19, enrolled during active disease. Sequenced material: peripheral blood. This chain connects TRBV2 to TRBJ2-3, with 7 bases lining up with TRBD2. Written as DNA, the CDR3 is TGTGCCAGCAGTGGACGGGGCCGGGGGGCAGATACGCAGTATTTT. Translation: CASSGRGRGADTQYF. The full variable domain, its missing parts supplied by reference TRBV2 and TRBJ2-3, is EPEVTQTPSHQVTQMGQEVILRCVPISNHLYFYWYRQILGQKVEFLVSFYNNEISEKSEIFDDQFSVERPDGSNFTLKIRSTKLEDSAMYFCASSGRGRGADTQYFGPGTRLTVL.